Listed below are T cell receptor beta chains from one sample, sequenced in a study of T cell responses to AZD1222 COVID-19 vaccine. The assay was immunoSEQ multiplex PCR, and TCRdb's table has in-frame clones only and misses some. This sample has fewer than 130,000 clones, with about 90% found just once. The material was peripheral blood, obtained 28 days after the second AZD1222 dose. Receptors originate from an adult who received the AZD1222 COVID-19 vaccine. CDR3s include the opening cysteine and the closing phenylalanine or tryptophan. Fields, in order: J gene, D gene, V gene, CDR3 protein. D genes are given only for firm matches.

TRBJ1-1,.,TRBV19,CASSIEGGNFGITEAFF
TRBJ1-1,.,TRBV7-8,CASTDSGTLGSEAFF
TRBJ2-3,.,TRBV4-1,CASSHGGRQTDTQYF
TRBJ1-2,TRBD1,TRBV3-1/TRBV3-2,CASSQTGQGTQRTGYTF
TRBJ1-2,.,TRBV6-2/TRBV6-3,CASSHPRGDANYGYTF
TRBJ1-2,.,TRBV15,CATSRVLGGTGGYGYTF
TRBJ1-6,.,TRBV30,CAWSVNGNSPLHF
TRBJ1-5,.,TRBV19,CASSTSAGSHTGQPQHF
TRBJ2-1,.,TRBV24-1,CATSDAGQRNEQFF
TRBJ1-3,.,TRBV9,CASSGQPDVGNTIYF
TRBJ2-1,.,TRBV18,CASSPPGQGIDNEQFF
TRBJ2-3,.,TRBV29-1,CSVAVSTDTQYF
TRBJ2-3,.,TRBV15,CATSRGGGSVTDTQYF
TRBJ1-5,TRBD1,TRBV7-2,CASSPEQGFNQPQHF
TRBJ2-6,.,TRBV3-1/TRBV3-2,CASSQGLMSRPGANVLTF
TRBJ2-2,.,TRBV19,CASSIDAGITGELFF
TRBJ2-1,.,TRBV6-1,CASSEITANGNEQFF